The 2 T cell receptor beta chains below come from one sample, sequenced in a study of blood T cell repertoires in COVID-19. Sequencing used immunoSEQ multiplex PCR; TCRdb keeps in-frame clones, though not all of them. This sample has some 270,000 clones; 65% to 85% occur once, and the top ten carry 1.5% to 1.7%. The specimen sequenced was peripheral blood. The receptors originated from a woman in her thirties or forties who had recovered from COVID-19.

This chain links TRBV9 with TRBJ2-3; tentative D call: TRBD2 (5 bases). Trimming pared 1 base from V and 0 bases from J, leaving 15 bases between. Germline V gene data show CDR1 as SGDLS and CDR2 as YYNGEE. The CDR3 is made up of 17 amino acids. CDR3 sequence reads: CASSVFDGGASTDTQYF. The CDR3 nucleotides are TGTGCCAGCAGCGTATTCGACGGAGGAGCTAGCACAGATACGCAGTATTTT.

This chain connects TRBV28 to TRBJ2-3; 10 positions match TRBD2. The trim removed 4 bases at V and 1 base at J, leaving 2 bases unmatched. The CDR3 spans 15 residues. In germline, CDR1 is MDHEN, CDR2 SYDVKM. Written as DNA, the CDR3 is TGTGCCAGCAGTTCCACTAGCGGGGGCACAGATACGCAGTATTTT. It is translated as CASSSTSGGTDTQYF.